The sequence of this T cell receptor beta chain was determined in a study of blood T cell repertoires in COVID-19 (dated by TCRdb to the early 2020s). Study-level background: Samples covering the acute and convalescent phases of COVID-19 were provided by collaborators in the United States, Italy and Spain. The prospective study material was composed of cDNA or gDNA derived from T cells, B-cell-depleted T cells, or PBMCs. Deeply sampled blood TCRbeta repertoires from subjects exposed to, actively infected with, or recovered from COVID-19 were included in the dataset. The repertoires were released in a freely available public database meant as a resource for research on the immune response to SARS-CoV-2. Samples were obtained from the ongoing ImmuneRACE study (first 160 participants) and from 1,254 subjects provided by 6 global collaborators. The sample metadata nearly always contained a de-identified subject ID, COVID-19 status, age in years and sex. Where HLA class I and class II types were available, the types were taken from metadata supplied by the sample provider, not from assay-based typing.

TCRbeta CDR3 regions were amplified from genomic DNA using the immunoSEQ Assay, a bias-controlled multiplex PCR. On the authors' methods: The number of nucleated cells in each sample was estimated by amplification of reference gene primers within the assay. To quantify the absolute abundance of each unique TCRbeta CDR3 rearrangement, sequence reads were collapsed and filtered. For each sample, productive Simpson clonality was calculated by taking the square root of Simpson's diversity index across productive rearrangements. TCRdb took over this immuneACCESS table, retaining in-frame rearrangements with V and J assigned. Such tables are incomplete; in checked studies, under half of the missing clones stem from an unresolved V gene, and the remainder is unexplained. The D gene and trimming were derived from the DNA, and the V and J assignments and clone size from that table. For this sample there are more than 150,000 clones; approximately 94% appear just once. Jointly, the top ten make up approximately 0.8% of the sample.

For CDR1 and CDR2, the germline V gene lists SGHRS and YFSETQ. V and J are truncated by 7 bases and 1 base respectively, leaving an intervening sequence of 17 bases. The CDR3, from cysteine to phenylalanine, totals 15 residues. Left in the record is the CDR3 DNA by itself, 45 bases read in frame from the first base. At one collaborating source in Seattle, patients were enrolled during active infection and were followed longitudinally through the course of disease. Collaborating institutions collected whole blood in K2EDTA tubes following their own protocols. For TCRbeta analysis, collaborators shipped samples as frozen whole blood, isolated PBMCs, or DNA extracted from either of those sample types. Worth noting for this clone: Its cognate antigen has yet to be identified. No qualities accompany the bases; no much larger clone lies one base away.

The paper as a whole reports these results and caveats: Clinical and demographic metadata were provided uncurated, with the amount varying by source and participant.

This TCR was sampled from a man younger than 45 with COVID-19, enrolled during active disease. The receptor chain draws on TRBV5-1 and TRBJ1-2, with an unclear D gene assignment. The specimen was peripheral blood. The base sequence is TGCGCCAGCCGAATCGACGGGAGTTTTAACTATGGCTACACCTTC. Translated, it gives CASRIDGSFNYGYTF.